The 9 T cell receptor beta chains presented below share a single source sample, sequenced in a study of T-cell reconstitution after alpha-beta-depleted transplantation in children. For TCRbeta, the library was prepared with unique molecular identifiers. TCRdb used MiXCR to reprocess the PCR reads, holding one entry per CDR3 protein. The sample lists roughly 670,000 distinct CDR3 sequences, under 15% occurring once. Sequencing used PBMCs, obtained before TCRalphabeta/CD19-depleted stem cell transplant. The origin of the receptors is a girl aged 2-15 years with congenital amegakaryocytic thrombocytopenia, due to receive a stem cell transplant.

This clonotype appeared a few times. The V gene is TRBV2, the J gene TRBJ2-5; D remains unclear. V shed 8 bases and J shed 1 base, with 8 bases lying between them. The germline gives CDR1 SNHLY, CDR2 FYNNEI. The CDR3 runs 12 residues. CDR3 region: CASCSTQETQYF. In DNA, the CDR3 is TGTGCCAGCTGCTCAACCCAAGAGACCCAGTACTTC.

This clonotype was found many times. The chain recombines TRBV25-1 with TRBJ2-7; D assignment may be TRBD1 or TRBD2 (5 bases each). Trimming removed 1 base from V and 2 bases from J, with 12 bases in between. Germline values: CDR1 MGHDK, CDR2 SYGVNS. This CDR3 contains 15 residues. CDR3 residues: CASSESGTAAYEQYF. CDR3 nucleotides: TGTGCCAGCAGTGAATCCGGGACCGCCGCCTACGAGCAGTACTTC.

This clonotype was observed many times. The chain has TRBV12-3 or TRBV12-4 and TRBJ2-3, with unresolved D. V was clipped by 2 bases and J by 4 bases, with 10 bases between them. This CDR3 has 14 amino acids. DNA for the CDR3: TGTGCCAGCAGTTTAAGCCTAGTCCCAGATACGCAGTATTTT. It is translated as CASSLSLVPDTQYF.

V and J are TRBV28 and TRBJ2-7, with 9 bases matching TRBD2. Germline-derived CDR1 and CDR2 are MDHEN and SYDVKM. With 9 bases clipped from V and 5 bases from J, the junction kept 8 bases outside the gene matches. This CDR3 spans 13 amino acids. CDR3: CASHTSGFNEQYF. The CDR3 nucleotides read TGTGCCAGTCACACTAGCGGGTTCAACGAGCAGTACTTC.

This chain's CDR3 is CASSFRGLAGAVTQYF. The DNA for the CDR3 is TGTGCCAGCAGTTTTAGGGGACTAGCGGGAGCGGTTACGCAGTATTTT. V is TRBV12-3 or TRBV12-4 and J is TRBJ2-3; 14 bases fit TRBD2. CDR3 size: 16 residues. V gave up 3 bases and J gave up 8 bases; unmatched junction bases: 7.

This clonotype has ten or more counts. The genes are TRBV6-1 and TRBJ2-7; D may match TRBD1 or TRBD2 (5 bases each). There are 15 residues in the CDR3. Germline V CDR1 and CDR2: MNHNS, SASEGT. Deletions cut 6 bases from V and 3 bases from J, with 18 bases between. In nucleotides, the CDR3 is TGTGCCAGCAGGGGTTTTGGGACGGACGACTACGAGCAGTACTTC. It is translated as CASRGFGTDDYEQYF.

The genes are TRBV6-1 and TRBJ2-3, with 12 bases fitting TRBD2. Looked up from germline, CDR1 is MNHNS and CDR2 is SASEGT. Unmatched junction bases numbered 6, after V lost 4 bases and J lost 4 bases. The CDR3 spans 16 residues. DNA for the CDR3: TGTGCCAGCAGTGGTAGACTAGCGGGAGTGGCAGATACGCAGTATTTT. This sequence encodes CASSGRLAGVADTQYF.

The genes are TRBV5-1 and TRBJ2-5, with 9 nucleotides matching TRBD2. This CDR3 comprises 16 residues. V trimming: 3 bases; J trimming: 2 bases; junction bases outside the gene matches: 8. Per germline, CDR1 SGHRS and CDR2 YFSETQ. CDR3 in amino acids: CASSSRLAALQETQYF. Here the CDR3 DNA reads TGCGCCAGCAGCTCGAGACTAGCGGCGTTACAAGAGACCCAGTACTTC.

The sample holds many counts of this clonotype. The rearrangement joins TRBV20-1 to TRBJ2-1, with 9 bases lining up with TRBD2. Per germline, CDR1 DFQATT and CDR2 SNEGSKA (reference sequence). The CDR3 length is 14 residues. The CDR3 spells CRGLAGSLFNEQFF. The CDR3 nucleotides are TGCAGGGGGCTAGCGGGAAGTCTATTCAATGAGCAGTTCTTC.